Below, 19 T cell receptor beta chains from the same sample are listed, as sequenced in a study of hypomethylating agent response in myelodysplastic syndrome. The table came from immunoSEQ multiplex PCR; TCRdb's copy has only in-frame clones and leaves some out. The sample holds some 4,500 clones, about 81% seen once. The starting material was bone marrow, obtained before or after starting hypomethylating agent treatment for myelodysplastic syndrome (not recorded which). These receptors originate from a human donor with myelodysplastic syndrome.

This rearrangement joins TRBV2 to TRBJ2-4; 9 bases match TRBD1. Trimming removed 6 bases from V and 11 bases from J; junction bases left unmatched: 5. This CDR3 is built from 12 residues. Germline values: CDR1 SNHLY, CDR2 FYNNEI. This CDR3 is CASRGTGSVQYF. In DNA form, the CDR3 reads TGTGCCAGCAGAGGGACAGGGTCGGTTCAGTACTTC.

CDR3 sequence: CASSQGASGEGANTGELFF. In nucleotides, the CDR3 is TGTGCCAGCAGCCAAGGGGCTAGCGGGGAAGGGGCGAACACCGGGGAGCTGTTTTTT. The chain couples TRBV11-3 to TRBJ2-2, with 9 bases identical to TRBD2. After removal of 5 bases from V and 0 bases from J, the junction contained 13 bases not matched to a gene. Germline V gene data show CDR1 as SGHNT and CDR2 as YENEEA. The CDR3 is 19 amino acids.

J is TRBJ2-5 and V is TRBV6-5, with no clear D. The tail of the sequence fits TRBJ2-7 better, so the J call may be wrong. Germline V gene sequence: CDR1 MNHEY, CDR2 SVGAGI. CDR3 length: 13 amino acids. CDR3 residues: CASSYAPGYEQYF. CDR3 DNA sequence: TGTGCCAGCAGTTACGCCCCCGGGTACGAGCAGTACTTC.

This clone is a singleton in its sample. The CDR3 nucleotides read TGTGCCAGCAGCTTATCTGTCTTACGGGGGACCAATGAGCAGTTCTTC. Amino acid sequence: CASSLSVLRGTNEQFF. The chain employs TRBV11-2 and TRBJ2-1; a weak D match, TRBD2 (6 bases). V shed 2 bases and J shed 6 bases, with 17 bases lying between them. There are 16 residues in the CDR3. CDR1 is SGHAT, CDR2 FQNNGV, per germline. Looking up the rest from reference TRBV11-2 and TRBJ2-1 gives the full variable domain: EAGVAQSPRYKIIEKRQSVAFWCNPISGHATLYWYQQILGQGPKLLIQFQNNGVVDDSQLPKDRFSAERLKGVDSTLKIQPAKLEDSAVYLCASSLSVLRGTNEQFFGPGTRLTVL.

This clone was seen a single time. This chain connects TRBV18 to TRBJ2-3; D gene uncertain. The CDR3 runs 12 residues. Trimming took off 5 bases at V and 3 bases at J, with 6 bases between the two ends. Germline V lookup: CDR1 KGHSH, CDR2 LQKENI. In DNA, the CDR3 is TGTGCCAGCTCAGGAAGGACAGATACGCAGTATTTT. Translated: CASSGRTDTQYF.

This chain joins TRBV13 and TRBJ1-3; 8 bases are a match to TRBD1. Germline assignment: CDR1 PRHDT and CDR2 FYEKMQ (reference sequence). The V segment lost 4 bases and the J segment 3 bases; nucleotides outside the gene matches: 5. The CDR3 is made up of 15 amino acids. DNA of the CDR3: TGTGCCAGCAGCTACGGACAGGGTAGTGGAAACACCATATATTTT. The encoded protein is CASSYGQGSGNTIYF.

The chain is built from TRBV7-8 and TRBJ2-1; TRBD2 agrees at 14 bases. The CDR3 has 17 amino acids. In germline, CDR1 is SGHVS, CDR2 FQNEAQ. J gave up 3 bases and V 0 bases, and 1 base lay outside the gene matches. CDR3 sequence: CASSLATSGGDYNEQFF. CDR3 DNA: TGTGCCAGCAGCTTAGCGACTAGCGGGGGGGACTACAATGAGCAGTTCTTC.

V is TRBV6-6 and J is TRBJ1-1; D unclear. V lost 0 bases and J lost 1, with 6 bases in between. This CDR3 comprises 14 residues. Looked up from germline, CDR1 is MNHNY and CDR2 is SVGAGI (reference sequence). The CDR3 DNA sequence: TGTGCCAGCAGTTACTCCGGCAGGAACACTGAAGCTTTCTTT. It is translated as CASSYSGRNTEAFF.

The rearrangement uses TRBV11-2 and TRBJ1-1; maybe TRBD1 (5 bases). Between the trimmed V and J ends, which lost 1 base and 7 bases, there was a span of 16 bases. CDR3 size: 15 residues. Germline V gene lookup returns CDR1 SGHAT and CDR2 FQNNGV. In nucleotides, the CDR3 is TGTGCCAGCAGCTTAGCAGGTGGGGGGGGGTTTGAAGCTTTCTTT. Protein product: CASSLAGGGGFEAFF. Combining the CDR3 with reference TRBV11-2 and TRBJ1-1 gives the whole variable domain EAGVAQSPRYKIIEKRQSVAFWCNPISGHATLYWYQQILGQGPKLLIQFQNNGVVDDSQLPKDRFSAERLKGVDSTLKIQPAKLEDSAVYLCASSLAGGGGFEAFFGQGTRLTVV.

The rearrangement joins TRBV2 to TRBJ1-6; 7 bases map to TRBD1. The germline gives CDR1 SNHLY, CDR2 FYNNEI. The CDR3 totals 12 residues. The V segment lost 6 bases and the J segment 10 bases; nucleotides outside the gene matches: 3. The CDR3 nucleotides read TGTGCCAGCAGAAGACAGGGCTCACCCCTCCACTTT. Amino acids: CASRRQGSPLHF.

This clone has just a few counts. The V call is TRBV9, the J call TRBJ1-6; D is perhaps TRBD1 (5 bases). There are 15 residues in the CDR3. The germline V gene has CDR1 SGDLS and CDR2 YYNGEE. V lost 3 bases, J lost 6 bases, and 13 bases lay in between. As DNA, the CDR3 is TGTGCCAGCAGCGCTCGACAGTCACCTAATTCACCCCTCCACTTT. It translates to CASSARQSPNSPLHF.

The chain employs TRBV5-6 and TRBJ2-7; 7 bases agree with TRBD1. V gave up 1 base and J gave up 6 bases; unmatched junction bases: 4. Germline V gene data show CDR1 as SGHDT and CDR2 as YYEEEE. CDR3 length: 13 residues. The CDR3 nucleotides are TGTGCCAGCAGCTTGCCGACAGGGCGCGAGCAGTACTTC. Translated, it gives CASSLPTGREQYF.

V usage is TRBV5-1 and J usage is TRBJ2-1, with D hard to call. Germline assignment: CDR1 SGHRS and CDR2 YFSETQ. V was trimmed by 6 bases and J by 5 bases, leaving 12 bases between them. CDR3 length: 13 residues. CDR3 region: CASIQTNNNEQFF. The CDR3 DNA follows: TGCGCCAGCATCCAGACAAACAACAATGAGCAGTTCTTC.

V gene TRBV7-2 combines with J gene TRBJ2-1, with unresolved D. The CDR3 consists of 14 residues. The germline V and J ends were trimmed by 0 bases and 5 bases, with 8 bases remaining between them. From germline, CDR1 is SGHTA and CDR2 FQGNSA. The chain's CDR3 is CASSLARTDNEQFF. The CDR3 nucleotides read TGTGCCAGCAGCTTAGCAAGGACGGACAATGAGCAGTTCTTC.

This clone was picked up a small number of times. The chain carries TRBV5-4 and TRBJ2-7; perhaps TRBD1 as D (5 bases). This CDR3 region has 13 residues. Germline CDR1 and CDR2: SGHNT and YYREEE (reference sequence). Trimming removed 4 bases at V and 2 bases at J, with 10 bases between. Written as DNA, the CDR3 is TGTGCCAGCAGCATCGACAGAACCTACGAGCAGTACTTC. Its protein is CASSIDRTYEQYF.

V is TRBV5-1 and J is TRBJ2-2; D possibly corresponds to TRBD1 (6 bases). This CDR3 contains 15 residues. CDR1 SGHRS and CDR2 YFSETQ come from the germline V gene. The V end was cut by 0 bases, the J end by 4 bases, with 10 bases between. The CDR3 protein is CASSLVGGSTGELFF. The CDR3 DNA reads as TGCGCCAGCAGCTTGGTTGGGGGCAGCACCGGGGAGCTGTTTTTT.

The table lists this clone with a count of one. This chain joins TRBV6-1 and TRBJ2-7; D is unclear. The CDR3 length is 13 residues. Germline V lookup: CDR1 MNHNS, CDR2 SASEGT. V was trimmed by 5 bases and J by 0 bases, leaving 8 bases between them. CDR3 in amino acids: CASSTSRSYEQYF. The DNA of the CDR3 is TGTGCCAGCAGTACAAGTCGCTCCTACGAGCAGTACTTC.

The chain combines TRBV2 with TRBJ2-1; perhaps TRBD1 as D (6 bases). CDR3 length: 16 amino acids. CDR1 SNHLY and CDR2 FYNNEI come from the germline V gene. The V and J ends lost 2 bases and 0 bases respectively, with 11 bases between them. The CDR3 DNA is TGTGCCAGCAGTGAATCGGCAGGGGTCTCCTACAATGAGCAGTTCTTC. As protein: CASSESAGVSYNEQFF.

J is TRBJ1-6 and V is TRBV30; D is perhaps TRBD1 (6 bases). The CDR3 is 13 amino acids. CDR1 and CDR2 from the germline V gene are GTSNPN and SVGIG (reference sequence). V was shortened by 4 bases and J by 10 bases, with 14 bases between the two germline ends. The CDR3 loop is CAWKAGAGSPLHF. CDR3 in DNA: TGTGCCTGGAAGGCGGGGGCGGGATCACCCCTCCACTTT.